Sequencing of this T cell receptor beta chain was carried out in a study of T cell responses to AZD1222 COVID-19 vaccine. The CDR3 consists of 13 residues. The germline CDR1 and CDR2 sequences are SEHNR and FQNEAQ (reference sequence). V lost 1 base and J 1 base, leaving 4 bases between the germline ends. Sequenced by immunoSEQ multiplex PCR; TCRdb stores in-frame clones only, minus some. Of about 25,000 clones listed, about nine tenths are singletons. About this clone: Its cognate antigen is unknown.

Study-level findings and limits: Vaccine-associated CD4 TCRs spanned spike, dominant at 160-218 and 743-854. Per reports, nearly half of all spike-specific TCRs target regions that are unmutated in variants. Baseline seropositivity characterized only a handful of AZD1222 recipients.

The J gene is TRBJ1-1, the V gene TRBV7-9; D gene uncertain. The TCR sequence derives from an adult who received the AZD1222 COVID-19 vaccine. Material: peripheral blood, obtained 28 days after the second AZD1222 dose. The CDR3, as DNA: TGTGCCAGCAGCTTAGTGGGGAACACTGAAGCTTTCTTT. Translation: CASSLVGNTEAFF.